This TCR beta chain was sequenced in a study of T cells after yellow fever vaccination. Findings and limits, study-wide: The study found a weaker secondary response that peaked faster, day 5 versus 15.

This CDR3 is 13 amino acids long. Trimming removed 10 bases from V and 9 bases from J; junction bases left unmatched: 12. Germline V gene lookup returns CDR1 MNHEY and CDR2 SVGEGT. Worth noting for this clonotype: Its specificity is unknown.

Production of TCR cDNA was by 5'RACE template switching, which also added a universal primer site and UMIs. TCRdb redid the calling of the 5' RACE reads with MiXCR, one entry per CDR3 protein. The sample gives about 73,000 distinct CDR3 sequences, roughly 7.4% of which show up once; roughly two fifths is in the top ten. This TCR derives from a man aged 25-40 years who received the YFV17D yellow fever vaccine. The chain carries TRBV6-2 or TRBV6-3 and TRBJ2-1, with 7 positions matching TRBD2. Here the sequenced sample was CD8+ T cells sorted from PBMCs, taken on the day of the yellow fever booster vaccination. DNA for the CDR3: TGTGCCACCGATAAATTTAGCGGGCGTGAGCAGTTCTTC. It translates to CATDKFSGREQFF.